The clone carrying this TCR beta chain was counted a few times. This entry belongs to a study of PD-L1 blockade in urothelial cancer. Study background: Males with bladder-origin urothelial cancer made up about 85% of the roughly 29 patients. Investigators checked blood 3 weeks (second dose) and 6 weeks after treatment start.

The time point denotes: pretreatment peripheral blood. The CDR3 has 15 amino acids. CDR1 is SGHRS, CDR2 YFSETQ, per germline. V lost 5 bases, J lost 2 bases, and 15 bases lay in between. Clones were sequenced by immunoSEQ multiplex PCR, and TCRdb holds only the in-frame ones, with some missing. Among around 35,000 clones listed, about 87% were seen once. The chain employs TRBV5-1 and TRBJ2-3, with D maybe TRBD2 (5 bases). The material sequenced was PBMCs, taken around atezolizumab (anti-PD-L1) treatment. The clonotype originates from a man in his sixties with urothelial cancer. The CDR3 loop reads CASRGSGMDTDTQYF. In DNA form, the CDR3 reads TGCGCCAGCAGAGGTTCCGGGATGGACACAGATACGCAGTATTTT. Variable domain in full (rest from reference TRBV5-1 and TRBJ2-3): KAGVTQTPRYLIKTRGQQVTLSCSPISGHRSVSWYQQTPGQGLQFLFEYFSETQRNKGNFPGRFSGRQFSNSRSEMNVSTLELGDSALYLCASRGSGMDTDTQYFGPGTRLTVL.